The present entry profiles one T cell receptor (beta chain) with its context. The germline gene is not matched at one end of the junction; a read error may be the cause. The data are from a study of T cells after somatic rescue of genetic block. Sequenced by immunoSEQ multiplex PCR; TCRdb stores in-frame clones only, minus some. The sample lists under 150,000 clones; about nine tenths were seen once. Per germline, CDR1 SGHVS and CDR2 FQNEAQ. The CDR3 spans 13 residues. What was sequenced was peripheral blood mononuclear cells (PBMCs). The chain uses TRBV7-8 and TRBJ1-5, with D hard to call. The clonotype comes from a woman in her late teens or twenties. As DNA, the CDR3 is TGTGCCAGCACCCGAGGGAGCAATCGGCCCCAGCATTTT. It yields the protein CASTRGSNRPQHF.